The clone carrying this T cell receptor beta chain occurred a few times. Its target is unknown. One entry per CDR3 protein, called by TCRdb with MiXCR from the 5' RACE reads. The data show 300,000 to 450,000 distinct CDR3 sequences, approximately 5.7% seen once. The V gene lost 7 bases and the J gene lost 0 bases, with 13 bases spanning the gap. Germline V gene sequence: CDR1 MNHEY, CDR2 SVGEGT. The CDR3 consists of 15 residues. This entry comes from a study of T cells after yellow fever vaccination. Study-wide findings and caveats: Of the clonotypes, a small share occurred in both CD4 and CD8 compartments.

The sample was PBMCs, taken 5 days after the yellow fever booster vaccination. This sequence originates from a young man who received the YFV17D yellow fever vaccine. The rearrangement links TRBV6-2 or TRBV6-3 to TRBJ2-1; the D is unclear. This CDR3 is CASNNKQRSYNEQFF. As DNA, the CDR3 is TGTGCCAGCAATAACAAACAGCGCTCCTACAATGAGCAGTTCTTC.